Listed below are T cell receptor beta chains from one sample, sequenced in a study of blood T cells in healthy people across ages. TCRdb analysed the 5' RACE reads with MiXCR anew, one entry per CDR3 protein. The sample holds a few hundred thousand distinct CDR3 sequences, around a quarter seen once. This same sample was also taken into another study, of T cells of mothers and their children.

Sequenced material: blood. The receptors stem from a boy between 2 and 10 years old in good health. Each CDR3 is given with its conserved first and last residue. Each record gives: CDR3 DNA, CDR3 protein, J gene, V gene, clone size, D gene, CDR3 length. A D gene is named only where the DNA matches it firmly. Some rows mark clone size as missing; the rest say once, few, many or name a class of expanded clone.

CDR3 DNA: TGTGCCAGCTCCTCCTTGGTAGCTTCGAATGAGCAGTTCTTC
CDR3 protein: CASSSLVASNEQFF
J gene: TRBJ2-1
V gene: TRBV18
clone size: NA
D gene: NA
CDR3 length: 14

CDR3 DNA: TGTGCCATCAGTGATGGGAAGCGGGTCGAGCAGTACTTC
CDR3 protein: CAISDGKRVEQYF
J gene: TRBJ2-7
V gene: TRBV10-3
clone size: few
D gene: NA
CDR3 length: 13

CDR3 DNA: TGTGCCAGCAGCTTAGCGGAGACCGCGTACACTGAAGCTTTCTTT
CDR3 protein: CASSLAETAYTEAFF
J gene: TRBJ1-1
V gene: TRBV7-9
clone size: NA
D gene: NA
CDR3 length: 15

CDR3 DNA: TGTGCCAGCACAACAGGAACCCAGCCCCAGCATTTT
CDR3 protein: CASTTGTQPQHF
J gene: TRBJ1-5
V gene: TRBV2
clone size: NA
D gene: NA
CDR3 length: 12

CDR3 DNA: TGTGCCAGCAGTTACTCCGGAAGACGACAGGTCTACGACACCGGGGAGCTGTTTTTT
CDR3 protein: CASSYSGRRQVYDTGELFF
J gene: TRBJ2-2
V gene: TRBV6-2/TRBV6-3
clone size: NA
D gene: NA
CDR3 length: 19

CDR3 DNA: TGTGCCATCAGTGAGTCAGCGGGGAGTGGGGCCAACGTCCTGACTTTC
CDR3 protein: CAISESAGSGANVLTF
J gene: TRBJ2-6
V gene: TRBV10-3
clone size: few
D gene: TRBD2
CDR3 length: 16

CDR3 DNA: TGTGCTAGTGGTTTGGTAGAGTCCACTGAAGCTTTCTTT
CDR3 protein: CASGLVESTEAFF
J gene: TRBJ1-1
V gene: TRBV12-5
clone size: NA
D gene: NA
CDR3 length: 13

CDR3 DNA: TGTGCCAGCAGTTTAGGAAGGACCGGGACAGCTCTATACGAGCAGTACTTC
CDR3 protein: CASSLGRTGTALYEQYF
J gene: TRBJ2-7
V gene: TRBV28
clone size: NA
D gene: TRBD1
CDR3 length: 17

CDR3 DNA: TGCGCCAGCAGCCGAATCTCAGCGGGAGCGGGAGATACGCAGTATTTT
CDR3 protein: CASSRISAGAGDTQYF
J gene: TRBJ2-3
V gene: TRBV4-3
clone size: NA
D gene: TRBD2
CDR3 length: 16

CDR3 DNA: TGTGCCAGCAGCACCCGGGACACTACTAACTATGGCTACACCTTC
CDR3 protein: CASSTRDTTNYGYTF
J gene: TRBJ1-2
V gene: TRBV7-9
clone size: few
D gene: NA
CDR3 length: 15

CDR3 DNA: TGTGCCAGCAGCCCCCTAGGACTAGCGGGCGACCACGAGCAGTACTTC
CDR3 protein: CASSPLGLAGDHEQYF
J gene: TRBJ2-7
V gene: TRBV7-6
clone size: few
D gene: TRBD2
CDR3 length: 16

CDR3 DNA: TGTGCCAGCAGCTACCGGGACAGGGATGAAAAACTGTTTTTT
CDR3 protein: CASSYRDRDEKLFF
J gene: TRBJ1-4
V gene: TRBV11-2
clone size: NA
D gene: TRBD1
CDR3 length: 14

CDR3 DNA: TGCAGCGTTGGAAGCGGGGGGGTTTACAATGAGCAGTTCTTC
CDR3 protein: CSVGSGGVYNEQFF
J gene: TRBJ2-1
V gene: TRBV29-1
clone size: NA
D gene: TRBD2
CDR3 length: 14

CDR3 DNA: TGTGCCAGCAGCCCGAAGACAGGAAGGAACTATGGCTACACCTTC
CDR3 protein: CASSPKTGRNYGYTF
J gene: TRBJ1-2
V gene: TRBV6-1
clone size: NA
D gene: NA
CDR3 length: 15

CDR3 DNA: TGCGCCAGCAGCCGGTTGGGGCCCGACGAAAAACTGTTTTTT
CDR3 protein: CASSRLGPDEKLFF
J gene: TRBJ1-4
V gene: TRBV5-1
clone size: NA
D gene: NA
CDR3 length: 14

CDR3 DNA: TGTGCCAGCAGCCATAGCGCCTCCGGAAACTCCTACGAGCAGTACTTC
CDR3 protein: CASSHSASGNSYEQYF
J gene: TRBJ2-7
V gene: TRBV9
clone size: NA
D gene: NA
CDR3 length: 16

CDR3 DNA: TGCGCCAGCAGCTTTGGGGACAGGGGGCTGGAGACCCAGTACTTC
CDR3 protein: CASSFGDRGLETQYF
J gene: TRBJ2-5
V gene: TRBV5-1
clone size: few
D gene: TRBD1
CDR3 length: 15

CDR3 DNA: TGCAGTGCTAGAGCGGTGAGAAGCGGGAGGGCCGCCTACGAGCAGTACTTC
CDR3 protein: CSARAVRSGRAAYEQYF
J gene: TRBJ2-7
V gene: TRBV20-1
clone size: NA
D gene: TRBD2
CDR3 length: 17

CDR3 DNA: TGTGCCAGCTCGCCGACAGGGTCCACCTACGAGCAGTACTTC
CDR3 protein: CASSPTGSTYEQYF
J gene: TRBJ2-7
V gene: TRBV6-2/TRBV6-3
clone size: few
D gene: TRBD1
CDR3 length: 14

CDR3 DNA: TGTGCCAGCAGCGGCAGGACAGTAACCTACGAGCAGTACTTC
CDR3 protein: CASSGRTVTYEQYF
J gene: TRBJ2-7
V gene: TRBV7-6
clone size: NA
D gene: NA
CDR3 length: 14

CDR3 DNA: TGTGCCACCAGCAGCCCCGTCGGGGGTGAGCAGTTCTTC
CDR3 protein: CATSSPVGGEQFF
J gene: TRBJ2-1
V gene: TRBV15
clone size: few
D gene: NA
CDR3 length: 13

CDR3 DNA: TGTGCCAGCTCACCAGGTCCCCCTGGACGGGGAAGGGAGACCCAGTACTTC
CDR3 protein: CASSPGPPGRGRETQYF
J gene: TRBJ2-5
V gene: TRBV18
clone size: many
D gene: NA
CDR3 length: 17

CDR3 DNA: TGCAGTGCCCATTCCGGGAGGAACACTGAAGCTTTCTTT
CDR3 protein: CSAHSGRNTEAFF
J gene: TRBJ1-1
V gene: TRBV20-1
clone size: NA
D gene: NA
CDR3 length: 13

CDR3 DNA: TGTGCCAGTTCTAGCGGGGGGGGTCGTTACGAGCAGTACTTC
CDR3 protein: CASSSGGGRYEQYF
J gene: TRBJ2-7
V gene: TRBV12-3/TRBV12-4
clone size: NA
D gene: TRBD2
CDR3 length: 14